The 17 T cell receptor beta chains given below trace back to one sample, sequenced in a study of blood T cell repertoires in COVID-19. Generated by immunoSEQ multiplex PCR, the TCRdb table keeps only in-frame clones and is missing some. There are some 130,000 clones in the sample; more than 70% occur only once, and under 2.5% lies in the top ten. What was sequenced was peripheral blood. The receptors originated from an older man with acute or convalescent COVID-19.

This clone was found once. The V call is TRBV2, the J call TRBJ2-1; tentative D call: TRBD1 (5 bases). Germline V lookup: CDR1 SNHLY, CDR2 FYNNEI. The CDR3 loop spans 14 amino acids. The V end lost 1 base, the J end lost 10 bases, and 14 bases lay between the germline ends. In nucleotides, the CDR3 is TGTGCCAGCAGTGAAGATCGCAGGGTAAAAGAGCAGTTCTTC. Translation gives CASSEDRRVKEQFF.

The chain's CDR3 is CASSLQGAETQYF. The CDR3 nucleotides are TGCGCCAGCAGCTTGCAGGGGGCAGAGACCCAGTACTTC. V and J are TRBV5-1 and TRBJ2-5, with 8 bases that match TRBD1. With 1 base clipped from V and 4 bases from J, the junction kept 0 bases outside the gene matches. CDR1 is SGHRS and CDR2 is YFSETQ in the germline V gene. This CDR3 is 13 amino acids long.

The chain employs TRBV6-2 or TRBV6-3 and TRBJ1-4, with 7 bases matching TRBD1. The ends lost 6 bases at V and 10 bases at J; junction bases unmatched: 5. Germline V gives CDR1 MNHEY, CDR2 SVGEGT. The CDR3 covers 12 residues. CDR3 amino acids: CASSQGGGKLFF. Here the CDR3 DNA reads TGTGCCAGCAGCCAAGGGGGCGGAAAACTGTTTTTT.

The chain combines TRBV10-3 with TRBJ1-1; 8 bases map to TRBD1. The V segment lost 5 bases and the J segment 11 bases; nucleotides outside the gene matches: 10. CDR1 and CDR2 from the germline V gene are ENHRY and SYGVKD. The CDR3 totals 13 residues. CDR3 sequence: CAISPGTGGPAFF. Here the CDR3 DNA reads TGTGCCATCAGTCCCGGGACAGGCGGTCCCGCTTTCTTT.

The chain has TRBV6-5 and TRBJ1-2; 7 bases match TRBD1. Per the germline V gene, CDR1 is MNHEY and CDR2 is SVGAGI. The CDR3 is 14 residues long. The ends lost 4 bases at V and 2 bases at J; junction bases unmatched: 4. The CDR3 sequence is CASSSWTGNYGYTF. DNA for the CDR3: TGTGCCAGCAGTTCATGGACAGGAAACTATGGCTACACCTTC.

The V call is TRBV7-8, the J call TRBJ1-1; 7 bases line up with TRBD1. V lost 3 bases and J lost 0; bases outside the gene matches: 4. The CDR3 spans 15 residues. Per the germline V gene, CDR1 is SGHVS and CDR2 is FQNEAQ. The DNA of the CDR3 is TGTGCCAGCAGCTTTCCCAGGGGGTTGAACACTGAAGCTTTCTTT. Its protein product is CASSFPRGLNTEAFF.

The CDR3 DNA reads TGTGCCAGCAGCCAAGATTCAGCGGGGCCGCACAATGAGCAGTTCTTC. Translating it yields CASSQDSAGPHNEQFF. The rearrangement uses TRBV3-1 (or the pseudogene TRBV3-2) and TRBJ2-1, with 7 bases matching TRBD2. V shed 0 bases, J shed 5 bases, and the junction held 7 bases outside the gene matches. In germline, CDR1 is LGHDT, CDR2 YNNKEL (reference sequence). The CDR3 has 16 amino acids.

This clone came up once. The CDR3: CASSVAQGLATDTQYF. The CDR3 DNA reads TGTGCCAGCAGCGTAGCCCAGGGACTAGCTACAGATACGCAGTATTTT. The chain carries TRBV9 and TRBJ2-3, with TRBD2 matching over 9 bases. The CDR3 extends over 16 amino acids. CDR1 and CDR2 from the germline V gene are SGDLS and YYNGEE. The J segment lost 3 bases and the V segment lost 0 bases, leaving 5 bases of the junction unmatched.

This clone is a singleton in its sample. V gene TRBV19 combines with J gene TRBJ1-1; no definite D call. The CDR3 sequence is 13 residues long. Trimming removed 5 bases at V and 1 base at J, with 8 bases between. Germline lookup yields CDR1 LNHDA and CDR2 SQIVND (reference sequence). The CDR3 DNA reads as TGTGCCAGTAGTGTCAATCCGAACACTGAAGCTTTCTTT. Translation gives CASSVNPNTEAFF.

The chain recombines TRBV12-5 with TRBJ1-1, with D unresolved. Trimming took 7 bases from V and 4 from J, leaving 16 bases between them. Looked up from germline, CDR1 is LGHNT and CDR2 is FRNRAP. The CDR3 has 14 amino acids. The CDR3 protein is CASALGGPGTEAFF. The CDR3 bases are TGTGCTAGTGCCTTGGGCGGGCCGGGCACTGAAGCTTTCTTT.

This clone was observed a handful of times. The chain uses TRBV5-1 and TRBJ1-2; 7 bases line up with TRBD1. Per germline, CDR1 SGHRS and CDR2 YFSETQ. Trimming removed 4 bases from V and 1 base from J; junction bases left unmatched: 4. CDR3 length: 14 amino acids. CDR3 DNA: TGCGCCAGCAGCGTGGGACAGAATAACTATGGCTACACCTTC. It yields the protein CASSVGQNNYGYTF.

The chain links TRBV12-5 to TRBJ2-7; 7 bases are shared with TRBD1. CDR3 size: 15 residues. Germline V gene lookup returns CDR1 LGHNT and CDR2 FRNRAP. Trimming cost V 1 base and J 3 bases; bases outside gene matches: 6. CDR3 DNA sequence: TGTGCTAGTGGTTTGGCCCTAGGACAGGTCTACGAGCAGTACTTC. Protein product: CASGLALGQVYEQYF.

The rearrangement uses TRBV2 and TRBJ2-6, with D perhaps TRBD2 (6 bases). CDR3 length: 20 residues. Trimming stripped 5 bases from V and 1 base from J, with 24 bases between. CDR1 is SNHLY, CDR2 FYNNEI, per germline. The CDR3 nucleotides are TGTGCCAGCAGTACCCGACCGGGGATAGGGAGGAGGTCTGGGGCCAACGTCCTGACTTTC. It specifies CASSTRPGIGRRSGANVLTF.

The genes are TRBV27 and TRBJ1-1; 8 bases match TRBD1. V dropped 4 bases and J dropped 1; count of bases not matched to a gene: 8. There are 16 residues in the CDR3. Germline V CDR1 and CDR2: MNHEY, SMNVEV (reference sequence). CDR3 region: CASSSLWTGPNTEAFF. In DNA form, the CDR3 reads TGTGCCAGCAGTTCTTTGTGGACAGGGCCGAACACTGAAGCTTTCTTT.

The chain is built from TRBV6-1 and TRBJ1-4, with 7 bases matching TRBD1. This CDR3 comprises 16 residues. Germline loops: CDR1 MNHNS, CDR2 SASEGT. V shed 4 bases and J 7 bases; nucleotides not matched to a gene: 12. CDR3 bases: TGTGCCAGCAGTGCACAGGGGATTGGGGGAAGTGAAAAACTGTTTTTT. Its translation is CASSAQGIGGSEKLFF.

The gene calls are TRBV6-2 or TRBV6-3 and TRBJ2-7; tentatively, D is TRBD1 (5 bases). V was cut by 2 bases and J by 13 bases, with 12 bases left in between. The germline CDR1 and CDR2 sequences are MNHEY and SVGEGT. The CDR3 length is 11 residues. The CDR3 DNA is TGTGCCAGCAGTTACGGCAGGGCCAAATACTTC. Encoded protein: CASSYGRAKYF.

V is TRBV12-3 or TRBV12-4 and J is TRBJ1-5, with D possibly TRBD1 on 6 matching bases. The V gene lost 5 bases and the J gene lost 7 bases, with 12 bases spanning the gap. CDR3 length: 13 amino acids. The CDR3, as DNA: TGTGCCAGCAGTACACAGGGTGGACAGCCCCAGCATTTT. This encodes CASSTQGGQPQHF.